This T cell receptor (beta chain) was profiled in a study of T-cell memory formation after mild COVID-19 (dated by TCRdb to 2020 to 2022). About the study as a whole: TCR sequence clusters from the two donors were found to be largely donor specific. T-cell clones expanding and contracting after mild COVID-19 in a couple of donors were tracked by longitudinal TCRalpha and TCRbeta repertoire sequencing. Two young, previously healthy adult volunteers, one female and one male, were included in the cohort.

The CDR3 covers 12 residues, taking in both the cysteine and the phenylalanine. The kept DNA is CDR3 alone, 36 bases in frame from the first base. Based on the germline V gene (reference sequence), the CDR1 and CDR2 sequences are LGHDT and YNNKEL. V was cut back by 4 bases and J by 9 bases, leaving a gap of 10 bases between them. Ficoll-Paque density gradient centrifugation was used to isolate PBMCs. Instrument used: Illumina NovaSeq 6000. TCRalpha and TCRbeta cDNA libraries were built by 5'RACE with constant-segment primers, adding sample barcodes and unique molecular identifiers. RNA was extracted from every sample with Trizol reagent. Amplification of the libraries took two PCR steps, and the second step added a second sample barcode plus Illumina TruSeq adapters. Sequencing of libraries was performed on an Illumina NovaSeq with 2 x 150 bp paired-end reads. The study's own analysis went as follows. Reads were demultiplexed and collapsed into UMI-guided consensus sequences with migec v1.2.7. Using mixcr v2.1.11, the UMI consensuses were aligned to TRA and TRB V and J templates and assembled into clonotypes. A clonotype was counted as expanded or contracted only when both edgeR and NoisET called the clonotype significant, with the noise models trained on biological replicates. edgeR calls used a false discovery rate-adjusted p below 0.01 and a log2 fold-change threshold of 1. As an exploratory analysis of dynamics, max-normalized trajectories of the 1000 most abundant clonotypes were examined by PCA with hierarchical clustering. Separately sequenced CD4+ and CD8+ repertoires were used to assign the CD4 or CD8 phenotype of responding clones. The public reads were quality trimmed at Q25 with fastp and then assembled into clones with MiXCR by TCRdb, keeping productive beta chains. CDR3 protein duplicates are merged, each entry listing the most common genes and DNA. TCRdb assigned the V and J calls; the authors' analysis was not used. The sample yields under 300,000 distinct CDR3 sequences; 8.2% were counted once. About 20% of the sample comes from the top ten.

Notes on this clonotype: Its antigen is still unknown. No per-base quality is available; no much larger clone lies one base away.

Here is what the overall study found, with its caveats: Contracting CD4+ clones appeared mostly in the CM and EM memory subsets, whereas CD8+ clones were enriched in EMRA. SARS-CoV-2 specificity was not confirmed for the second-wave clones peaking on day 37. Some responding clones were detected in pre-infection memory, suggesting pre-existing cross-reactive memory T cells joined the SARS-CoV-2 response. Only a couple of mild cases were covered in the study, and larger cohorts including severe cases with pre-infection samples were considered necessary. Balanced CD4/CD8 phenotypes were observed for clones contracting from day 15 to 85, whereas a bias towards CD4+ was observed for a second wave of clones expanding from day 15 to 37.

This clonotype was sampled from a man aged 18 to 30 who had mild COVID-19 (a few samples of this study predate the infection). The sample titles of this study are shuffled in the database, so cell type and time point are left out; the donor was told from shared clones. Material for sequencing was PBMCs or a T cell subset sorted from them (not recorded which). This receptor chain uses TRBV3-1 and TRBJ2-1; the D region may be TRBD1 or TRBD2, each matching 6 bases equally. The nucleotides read TGTGCCAGCAGCCCGGGGGCGCGTGAGCAGTTCTTC. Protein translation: CASSPGAREQFF.